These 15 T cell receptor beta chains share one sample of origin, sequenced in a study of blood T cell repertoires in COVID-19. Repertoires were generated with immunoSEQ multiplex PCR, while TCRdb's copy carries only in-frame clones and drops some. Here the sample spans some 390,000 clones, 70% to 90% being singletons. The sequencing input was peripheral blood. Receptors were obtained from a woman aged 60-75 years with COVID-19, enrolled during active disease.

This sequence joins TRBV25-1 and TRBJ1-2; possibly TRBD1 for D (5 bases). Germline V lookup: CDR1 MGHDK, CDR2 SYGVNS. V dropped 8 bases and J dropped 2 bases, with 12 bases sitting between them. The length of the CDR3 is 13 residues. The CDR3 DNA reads TGTGCCAGCTCCCCGTGGGGCAACTATGGCTACACCTTC. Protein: CASSPWGNYGYTF.

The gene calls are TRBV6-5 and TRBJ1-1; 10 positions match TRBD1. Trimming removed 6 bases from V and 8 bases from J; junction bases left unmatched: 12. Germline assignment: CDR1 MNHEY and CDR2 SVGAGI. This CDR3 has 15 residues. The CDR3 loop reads CASSLSRTGGNEAFF. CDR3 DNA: TGTGCCAGCAGCCTATCTCGGACAGGGGGGAACGAAGCTTTCTTT.

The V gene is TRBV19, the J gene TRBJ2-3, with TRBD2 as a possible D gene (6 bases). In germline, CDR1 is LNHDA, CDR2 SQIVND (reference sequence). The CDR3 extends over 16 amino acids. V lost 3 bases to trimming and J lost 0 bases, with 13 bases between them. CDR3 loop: CASSIFGGKSTDTQYF. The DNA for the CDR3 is TGTGCCAGTAGTATCTTCGGGGGAAAGAGCACAGATACGCAGTATTTT.

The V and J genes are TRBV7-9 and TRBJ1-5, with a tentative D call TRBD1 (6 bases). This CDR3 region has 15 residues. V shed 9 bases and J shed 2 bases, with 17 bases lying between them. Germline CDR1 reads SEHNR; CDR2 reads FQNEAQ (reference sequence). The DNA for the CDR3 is TGTGCCAGAGATGGGGGCGCATCTCGCAATCAGCCCCAGCATTTT. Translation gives CARDGGASRNQPQHF.

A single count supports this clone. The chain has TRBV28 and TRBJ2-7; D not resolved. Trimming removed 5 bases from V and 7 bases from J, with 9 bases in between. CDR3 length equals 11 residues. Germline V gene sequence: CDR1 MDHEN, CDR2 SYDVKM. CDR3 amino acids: CASSPGREQYF. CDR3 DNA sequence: TGTGCCAGCAGTCCGGGTCGGGAGCAGTACTTC.

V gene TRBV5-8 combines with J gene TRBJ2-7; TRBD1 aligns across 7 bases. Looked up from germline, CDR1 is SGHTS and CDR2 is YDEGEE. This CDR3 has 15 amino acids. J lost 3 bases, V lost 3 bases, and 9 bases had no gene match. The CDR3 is CASSSRQGLFYEQYF. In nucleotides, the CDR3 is TGTGCCAGCAGCTCCAGACAGGGTCTTTTCTACGAGCAGTACTTC. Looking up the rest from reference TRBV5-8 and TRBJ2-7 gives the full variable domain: EAGVTQSPTHLIKTRGQQATLRCSPISGHTSVYWYQQALGLGLQFLLWYDEGEERNRGNFPPRFSGRQFPNYSSELNVNALELEDSALYLCASSSRQGLFYEQYFGPGTRLTVT.

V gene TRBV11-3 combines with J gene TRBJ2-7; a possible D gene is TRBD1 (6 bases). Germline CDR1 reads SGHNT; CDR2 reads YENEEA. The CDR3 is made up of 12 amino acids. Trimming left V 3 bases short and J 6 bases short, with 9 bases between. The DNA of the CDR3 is TGTGCCAGCAGCTTTGGCAGGGGCGAGCAGTACTTC. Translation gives CASSFGRGEQYF.

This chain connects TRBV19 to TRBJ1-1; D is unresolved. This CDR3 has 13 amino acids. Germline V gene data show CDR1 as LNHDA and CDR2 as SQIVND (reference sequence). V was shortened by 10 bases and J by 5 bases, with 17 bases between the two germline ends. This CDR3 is CATGSYGRTEAFF. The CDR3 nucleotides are TGTGCCACCGGGTCCTACGGGAGGACTGAAGCTTTCTTT.

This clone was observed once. CDR3 sequence: CASSQGAGGDYGYTF. The CDR3 DNA follows: TGCGCCAGCAGCCAGGGGGCAGGGGGCGATTATGGCTACACCTTC. This chain uses TRBV4-1 with TRBJ1-2; 8 bases are shared with TRBD1. The V segment lost 3 bases and the J segment 5 bases; nucleotides outside the gene matches: 8. The germline V gene has CDR1 MGHRA and CDR2 YSYEKL. The CDR3 is 15 residues long.

The CDR3 loop reads CASSPGVGGREQYF. In DNA form, the CDR3 reads TGTGCCAGCAGCCCCGGGGTAGGAGGGCGCGAGCAGTACTTC. The chain links TRBV9 to TRBJ2-7; tentatively, D is TRBD2 (6 bases). The V gene lost 4 bases and the J gene lost 6 bases, with 17 bases spanning the gap. The CDR3 sequence is 14 residues long. Germline CDR1 is SGDLS and CDR2 is YYNGEE.

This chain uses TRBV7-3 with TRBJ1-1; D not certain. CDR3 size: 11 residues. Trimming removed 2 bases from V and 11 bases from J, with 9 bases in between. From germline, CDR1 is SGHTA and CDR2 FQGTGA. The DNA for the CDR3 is TGTGCCAGCAGCTTAGGCGCGGGTGCTTTCTTT. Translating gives CASSLGAGAFF.

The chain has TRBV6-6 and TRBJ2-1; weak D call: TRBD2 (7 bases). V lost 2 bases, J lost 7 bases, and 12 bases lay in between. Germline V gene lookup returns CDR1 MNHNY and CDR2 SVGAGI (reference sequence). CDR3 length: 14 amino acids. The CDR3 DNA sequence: TGTGCCAGCAGTTACAGGGGGGGCGTAAATGAGCAGTTCTTC. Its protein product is CASSYRGGVNEQFF.

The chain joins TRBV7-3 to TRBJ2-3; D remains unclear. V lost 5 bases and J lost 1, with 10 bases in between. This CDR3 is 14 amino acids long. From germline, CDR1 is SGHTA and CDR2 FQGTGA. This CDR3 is CASSVDLGTDTQYF. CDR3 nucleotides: TGTGCCAGCAGCGTCGACTTGGGCACAGATACGCAGTATTTT.

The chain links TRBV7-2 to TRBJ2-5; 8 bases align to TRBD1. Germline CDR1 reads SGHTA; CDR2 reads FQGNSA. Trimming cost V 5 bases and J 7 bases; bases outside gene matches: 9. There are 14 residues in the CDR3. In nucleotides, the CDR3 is TGTGCCAGCAGCATCAAACAGGGGGAAGGGACCCAGTACTTC. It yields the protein CASSIKQGEGTQYF. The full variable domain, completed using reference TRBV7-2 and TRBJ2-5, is GAGVSQSPSNKVTEKGKDVELRCDPISGHTALYWYRQSLGQGLEFLIYFQGNSAPDKSGLPSDRFSAERTGGSVSTLTIQRTQQEDSAVYLCASSIKQGEGTQYFGPGTRLLVL.

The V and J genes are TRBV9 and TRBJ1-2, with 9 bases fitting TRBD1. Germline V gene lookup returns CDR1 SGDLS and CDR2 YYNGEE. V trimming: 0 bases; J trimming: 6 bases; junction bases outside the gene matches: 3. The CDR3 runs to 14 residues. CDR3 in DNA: TGTGCCAGCAGCGTAGCAGGACAGGGGAATGGCTACACCTTC. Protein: CASSVAGQGNGYTF.